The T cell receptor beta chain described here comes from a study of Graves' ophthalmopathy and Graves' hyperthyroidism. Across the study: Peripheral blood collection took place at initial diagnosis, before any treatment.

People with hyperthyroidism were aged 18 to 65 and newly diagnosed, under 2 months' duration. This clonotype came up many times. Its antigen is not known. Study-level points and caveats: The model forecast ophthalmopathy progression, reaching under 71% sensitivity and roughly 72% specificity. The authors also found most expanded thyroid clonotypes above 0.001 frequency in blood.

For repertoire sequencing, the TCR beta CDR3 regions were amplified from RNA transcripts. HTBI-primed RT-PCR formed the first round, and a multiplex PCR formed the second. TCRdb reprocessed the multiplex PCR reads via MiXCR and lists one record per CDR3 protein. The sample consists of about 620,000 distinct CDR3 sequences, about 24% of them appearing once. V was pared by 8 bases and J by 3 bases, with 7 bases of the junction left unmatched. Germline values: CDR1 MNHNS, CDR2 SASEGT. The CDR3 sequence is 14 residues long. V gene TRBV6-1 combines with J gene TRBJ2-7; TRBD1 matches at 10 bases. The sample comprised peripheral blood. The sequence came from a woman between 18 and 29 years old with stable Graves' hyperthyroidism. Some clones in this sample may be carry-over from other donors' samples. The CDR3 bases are TGTGCCAGCGGGCCGGACAGGGGGGTCTACGAGCAGTACTTC. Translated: CASGPDRGVYEQYF.